This T cell receptor (beta chain) derives from a study of blood T cell repertoires in COVID-19 (dated by TCRdb to 2018 to 2021). In terms of the full investigation: Samples from collaborators originated in the United States, Italy and Spain and spanned both the acute and convalescent phases of COVID-19. Sample metadata almost always included a de-identified subject ID, COVID-19 status, age in years and sex. HLA class I and class II types, where available, came from metadata supplied by the sample provider rather than from assay-based typing. The samples were drawn from the first 160 participants of the ongoing ImmuneRACE study and from roughly 1,300 subjects provided by 6 global collaborators. A freely available public database, intended as a resource for researchers studying the immune response to SARS-CoV-2, is where the repertoires were released. The material from the prospective study consisted of cDNA or gDNA derived from T cells, B-cell-depleted T cells, or PBMCs. Subjects who had been exposed to COVID-19, were actively infected with it, or had recovered from it provided the deeply sampled blood TCRbeta repertoires that made up the dataset. The research as a whole found: The quantity of clinical and demographic metadata differed by source and by participant and was supplied without curation.

Turning to this clone: It lacks a known antigen. No qualities accompany the bases; no much larger clone lies one base away.

Reading from cysteine to phenylalanine, the CDR3 counts 13 amino acids. The only DNA kept is the CDR3, 39 bases in frame from the first base. CDR1 is given as LNHDA and CDR2 as SQIVND, both from the germline V gene (reference sequence). The germline ends are 8 bases apart after V is trimmed by 3 bases and J by 6 bases. TCRbeta CDR3 regions were amplified from genomic DNA using the immunoSEQ Assay, a bias-controlled multiplex PCR. On the study's bioinformatics: Within the assay, amplification of reference gene primers was used to estimate how many nucleated cells each sample contained. Sequence reads were collapsed and filtered to measure the absolute abundance of every unique TCRbeta CDR3 rearrangement. For each sample, productive Simpson clonality was calculated as the square root of Simpson's diversity index across productive rearrangements. Held by TCRdb, this immuneACCESS table contains in-frame sequences only and omits some clones. Under half of the omission traces to an unresolved V gene where checked; the cause of the rest is unknown. For V, J and clone size, that table is used; D and trimming come from the DNA. This sample has about 31,000 clones in its table, and more than 75% of those were observed once. Roughly 8% of the sample goes to the ten largest clones.

Whole blood was collected in K2EDTA tubes by collaborating institutions according to the institutions' own protocols. For TCRbeta analysis, collaborators shipped samples as frozen whole blood, isolated PBMCs, or DNA extracted from either of those sample types. This receptor was taken from an older man with active or convalescent COVID-19. This sequence uses TRBV19 and TRBJ2-2, with the D gene uncertain. The sequenced sample consisted of peripheral blood. For the CDR3, the sequence is CASSMYVAGELFF. The DNA reads as follows: TGTGCCAGTAGTATGTATGTTGCCGGGGAGCTGTTTTTT.